This TCR beta chain emerged from a study of prognosis after radiotherapy for stage I lung cancer. Overall study context: Patients (around 13 men, roughly six women) were aged roughly 53 to 85, median approximately 77 years. Histology showed adenocarcinoma in twelve patients versus squamous cell carcinoma in seven. No patient had concurrent therapy with stereotactic body radiotherapy.

Two rounds of multiplex PCR amplified TCR beta CDR3 from genomic DNA. For every TRBV and TRBJ gene, a specific primer was used in first-round PCR. From the multiplex PCR reads, TCRdb called clonotypes with MiXCR, one entry per CDR3 protein. The data contain around 15,000 distinct CDR3 sequences, less than 45% of them seen just once; the ten biggest clones take up around two fifths. This clonotype was counted a few times. This TCR derives from a donor aged 50 or older with non-small cell lung cancer. The sequenced sample was PBMCs, obtained before or after stereotactic body radiation therapy (not recorded which).

CDR3 DNA sequence: TGTGCCAGCAGCTTTTCCACGGGGTCCTACGAGCAGTACTTC. Residues: CASSFSTGSYEQYF. The rearrangement uses TRBV7-6 and TRBJ2-7; TRBD2 is a possible D gene (5 bases). The V end was cut by 3 bases, the J end by 1 base, with 10 bases between. Germline-derived CDR1 and CDR2 are SGHVS and FNYEAQ. This CDR3 region has 14 residues.